This is a list of T cell receptor beta chains from one sample in a study of patients and donors after allogeneic stem cell transplantation. Using its own MiXCR run on the RT-PCR reads, TCRdb lists one record per CDR3 protein. The sample contains hundreds of thousands of distinct CDR3 sequences, about 38% of which appear only once. The material sequenced was blood, either unsorted or a sorted T cell fraction (not recorded which). These receptor sequences come from a human donor who was either an allogeneic HSCT recipient or a stem cell or donor lymphocyte infusion donor (not recorded which). It is not recorded whose cells these are; they may come from a transplant donor. Both conserved end residues are part of each CDR3. D genes are given only for firm matches. Clone sizes are given selectively: once, few, many, or a class where the clone is expanded.

abundance: .; v_gene: TRBV29-1; d_gene: .; j_gene: TRBJ1-2; CDR3aa: CSVEDPGKGYTF; CDR3nt: TGCAGCGTTGAAGATCCAGGGAAGGGCTACACCTTC
abundance: few; v_gene: TRBV4-3; d_gene: TRBD1; j_gene: TRBJ2-7; CDR3aa: CASSQLTGLHEQYF; CDR3nt: TGCGCCAGCAGCCAATTGACAGGGCTCCACGAGCAGTACTTC
abundance: .; v_gene: TRBV6-1; d_gene: .; j_gene: TRBJ1-2; CDR3aa: CASSRMGDYGYTF; CDR3nt: TGTGCCAGCAGTCGGATGGGGGACTATGGCTACACCTTC
abundance: .; v_gene: TRBV7-9; d_gene: .; j_gene: TRBJ2-7; CDR3aa: CASSLGDYEQYF; CDR3nt: TGTGCCAGCAGCTTGGGAGATTACGAGCAGTACTTC
abundance: few; v_gene: TRBV15; d_gene: .; j_gene: TRBJ1-1; CDR3aa: CATASRGMNTEAFF; CDR3nt: TGTGCCACCGCTAGTAGGGGGATGAACACTGAAGCTTTCTTT
abundance: once; v_gene: TRBV11-2; d_gene: .; j_gene: TRBJ1-3; CDR3aa: CASSLDGAPGNTIYF; CDR3nt: TGTGCCAGCAGCTTAGACGGGGCCCCTGGAAACACCATATATTTT
abundance: .; v_gene: TRBV20-1; d_gene: .; j_gene: TRBJ2-3; CDR3aa: CSATTGSADTQYF; CDR3nt: TGCAGTGCTACAACAGGGTCCGCAGATACGCAGTATTTT
abundance: .; v_gene: TRBV29-1; d_gene: TRBD2; j_gene: TRBJ2-7; CDR3aa: CSVNQRGPSYEQYF; CDR3nt: TGCAGCGTTAACCAGCGGGGGCCCTCCTACGAGCAGTACTTC
abundance: .; v_gene: TRBV5-1; d_gene: TRBD2; j_gene: TRBJ2-4; CDR3aa: CASSLALASGGAENIQYF; CDR3nt: TGCGCCAGCAGCTTGGCCCTTGCTAGCGGGGGGGCTGAAAACATTCAGTACTTC
abundance: .; v_gene: TRBV20-1; d_gene: .; j_gene: TRBJ1-2; CDR3aa: CSASSHRRTYGYTF; CDR3nt: TGCAGTGCTAGTTCTCACCGACGGACCTATGGCTACACCTTC
abundance: once; v_gene: TRBV25-1; d_gene: .; j_gene: TRBJ1-1; CDR3aa: CASSETSQGMNTEAFF; CDR3nt: TGTGCCAGCAGTGAGACCTCACAGGGAATGAACACTGAAGCTTTCTTT
abundance: .; v_gene: TRBV28; d_gene: .; j_gene: TRBJ1-4; CDR3aa: CASSPSLNEKLFF; CDR3nt: TGTGCCAGCAGTCCTTCCCTTAATGAAAAACTGTTTTTT
abundance: .; v_gene: TRBV7-6; d_gene: .; j_gene: TRBJ1-5; CDR3aa: CASSLGPRGPQHF; CDR3nt: TGTGCCAGCAGCTTAGGCCCCCGGGGGCCCCAGCATTTT
abundance: few; v_gene: TRBV5-1; d_gene: .; j_gene: TRBJ2-1; CDR3aa: CASSLETSYNEQFF; CDR3nt: TGCGCCAGCAGCCTAGAGACCTCCTACAATGAGCAGTTCTTC
abundance: few; v_gene: TRBV18; d_gene: .; j_gene: TRBJ1-2; CDR3aa: CASSPRDRDYGYTF; CDR3nt: TGTGCCAGCTCACCCCGGGACCGCGACTATGGCTACACCTTC
abundance: .; v_gene: TRBV29-1; d_gene: .; j_gene: TRBJ2-7; CDR3aa: CSVERPGAEQYF; CDR3nt: TGCAGCGTTGAGCGACCCGGTGCCGAGCAGTACTTC
abundance: .; v_gene: TRBV7-9; d_gene: TRBD1; j_gene: TRBJ1-2; CDR3aa: CASRFGDRVSGYTF; CDR3nt: TGTGCCAGCAGATTCGGCGACAGGGTATCTGGCTACACCTTC
abundance: .; v_gene: TRBV10-3; d_gene: TRBD1; j_gene: TRBJ1-1; CDR3aa: CAIRARGLNTEAFF; CDR3nt: TGTGCCATCAGGGCCAGGGGGCTGAACACTGAAGCTTTCTTT
abundance: .; v_gene: TRBV5-4; d_gene: .; j_gene: TRBJ1-6; CDR3aa: CASTNAGASRNSPLHF; CDR3nt: TGTGCCAGCACCAACGCGGGGGCCAGCCGAAATTCACCCCTCCACTTT
abundance: few; v_gene: TRBV3-1; d_gene: .; j_gene: TRBJ1-1; CDR3aa: CASSQHTGRQSVMNTEAFF; CDR3nt: TGTGCCAGCAGCCAACACACAGGTCGGCAATCTGTCATGAACACTGAAGCTTTCTTT
abundance: few; v_gene: TRBV5-1; d_gene: TRBD1; j_gene: TRBJ1-1; CDR3aa: CASSLQTGGRIAEAFF; CDR3nt: TGCGCCAGCAGCCTACAAACAGGGGGCAGGATCGCTGAAGCTTTCTTT
abundance: .; v_gene: TRBV12-3/TRBV12-4; d_gene: TRBD1; j_gene: TRBJ2-7; CDR3aa: CASRGTEHYEQYF; CDR3nt: TGTGCCAGCAGGGGGACAGAGCACTACGAGCAGTACTTC
abundance: few; v_gene: TRBV29-1; d_gene: .; j_gene: TRBJ1-4; CDR3aa: CSVAHAQGNEKLFF; CDR3nt: TGCAGCGTTGCCCACGCTCAGGGGAATGAAAAACTGTTTTTT
abundance: .; v_gene: TRBV10-3; d_gene: .; j_gene: TRBJ1-4; CDR3aa: CAISEPGRFNEKLFF; CDR3nt: TGTGCCATCAGTGAGCCGGGACGGTTTAATGAAAAACTGTTTTTT
abundance: .; v_gene: TRBV6-5; d_gene: .; j_gene: TRBJ2-2; CDR3aa: CASSYSDTNTGELFF; CDR3nt: TGTGCCAGCAGTTACTCGGACACGAACACCGGGGAGCTGTTTTTT
abundance: few; v_gene: TRBV27; d_gene: .; j_gene: TRBJ1-2; CDR3aa: CASSPTPGTNYGYTF; CDR3nt: TGTGCCAGCAGTCCGACCCCGGGGACAAACTATGGCTACACCTTC
abundance: .; v_gene: TRBV5-1; d_gene: .; j_gene: TRBJ1-1; CDR3aa: CASSLEASANTEAFF; CDR3nt: TGCGCCAGCAGCTTGGAGGCTTCGGCGAACACTGAAGCTTTCTTT
abundance: .; v_gene: TRBV4-1; d_gene: .; j_gene: TRBJ2-7; CDR3aa: CASSQGRIDYEQYF; CDR3nt: TGCGCCAGCAGCCAGGGACGGATCGACTACGAGCAGTACTTC
abundance: .; v_gene: TRBV28; d_gene: TRBD1; j_gene: TRBJ2-4; CDR3aa: CASSLSYRGNIQYF; CDR3nt: TGTGCCAGCAGTTTATCTTACAGGGGCAACATTCAGTACTTC
abundance: .; v_gene: TRBV4-2; d_gene: TRBD2; j_gene: TRBJ2-5; CDR3aa: CASSQGKSAGGFQETQYF; CDR3nt: TGTGCCAGCAGCCAAGGGAAATCAGCGGGGGGCTTCCAAGAGACCCAGTACTTC
abundance: few; v_gene: TRBV6-1; d_gene: .; j_gene: TRBJ2-1; CDR3aa: CASSAQRGSYNEQFF; CDR3nt: TGTGCCAGCAGTGCTCAGAGGGGCTCCTACAATGAGCAGTTCTTC
abundance: .; v_gene: TRBV20-1; d_gene: .; j_gene: TRBJ1-4; CDR3aa: CSARDSLDEKLFF; CDR3nt: TGCAGTGCTAGAGATTCGCTTGATGAAAAACTGTTTTTT
abundance: .; v_gene: TRBV5-1; d_gene: .; j_gene: TRBJ1-4; CDR3aa: CASKVGQTNEKLFF; CDR3nt: TGCGCCAGCAAAGTGGGGCAAACTAATGAAAAACTGTTTTTT
abundance: .; v_gene: TRBV29-1; d_gene: .; j_gene: TRBJ2-7; CDR3aa: CSVEDRGSAVPGQYF; CDR3nt: TGCAGCGTTGAAGATAGGGGGTCAGCTGTGCCGGGGCAGTACTTC
abundance: .; v_gene: TRBV7-2; d_gene: .; j_gene: TRBJ2-5; CDR3aa: CASSYIWGAKETQYF; CDR3nt: TGTGCCAGCAGCTACATTTGGGGAGCCAAGGAGACCCAGTACTTC
abundance: .; v_gene: TRBV20-1; d_gene: .; j_gene: TRBJ2-1; CDR3aa: CSAPGAYSEQFF; CDR3nt: TGCAGTGCCCCGGGGGCTTACAGTGAGCAGTTCTTC
abundance: .; v_gene: TRBV9; d_gene: .; j_gene: TRBJ2-5; CDR3aa: CASSVIAGARQETQYF; CDR3nt: TGTGCCAGCAGCGTAATCGCAGGGGCCCGCCAAGAGACCCAGTACTTC
abundance: few; v_gene: TRBV20-1; d_gene: TRBD1; j_gene: TRBJ1-2; CDR3aa: CSAFLLGQGGGYTF; CDR3nt: TGCAGTGCTTTCCTACTCGGACAGGGAGGTGGCTACACCTTC
abundance: .; v_gene: TRBV10-3; d_gene: .; j_gene: TRBJ1-2; CDR3aa: CAFSGSSSNYGYTF; CDR3nt: TGTGCCTTCAGTGGGTCATCCTCTAACTATGGCTACACCTTC
abundance: .; v_gene: TRBV20-1; d_gene: TRBD1; j_gene: TRBJ2-7; CDR3aa: CSAWGQGDYEQYF; CDR3nt: TGCAGTGCTTGGGGACAGGGAGACTACGAGCAGTACTTC
abundance: .; v_gene: TRBV20-1; d_gene: TRBD1; j_gene: TRBJ2-7; CDR3aa: CSANLPTGTEQYF; CDR3nt: TGCAGTGCTAACCTGCCGACAGGGACCGAGCAGTACTTC
abundance: .; v_gene: TRBV5-4; d_gene: TRBD1; j_gene: TRBJ1-1; CDR3aa: CASSEPSSSGQGGTEAFF; CDR3nt: TGTGCCAGCAGCGAGCCCTCAAGTTCAGGACAGGGGGGCACTGAAGCTTTCTTT
abundance: few; v_gene: TRBV21-1; d_gene: .; j_gene: TRBJ2-6; CDR3aa: CASSSRWGTGANVLTF; CDR3nt: .
abundance: .; v_gene: TRBV12-3/TRBV12-4; d_gene: .; j_gene: TRBJ1-5; CDR3aa: CASSFVSPYSNQPQHF; CDR3nt: TGTGCCAGCAGTTTTGTATCTCCGTATAGCAATCAGCCCCAGCATTTT
abundance: .; v_gene: TRBV7-9; d_gene: .; j_gene: TRBJ1-2; CDR3aa: CASSSEREYYGYTF; CDR3nt: TGTGCCAGCAGCTCAGAACGCGAGTACTATGGCTACACCTTC
abundance: .; v_gene: TRBV5-1; d_gene: TRBD1; j_gene: TRBJ1-5; CDR3aa: CASSSDRVGNQPQHF; CDR3nt: TGCGCCAGCAGCTCAGACAGGGTAGGGAATCAGCCCCAGCATTTT
abundance: .; v_gene: TRBV29-1; d_gene: TRBD1; j_gene: TRBJ2-5; CDR3aa: CSVDQGAGTQYF; CDR3nt: TGCAGCGTTGACCAGGGGGCAGGGACCCAGTACTTC
abundance: .; v_gene: TRBV24-1; d_gene: .; j_gene: TRBJ2-7; CDR3aa: CATSDSSYEQYF; CDR3nt: TGTGCCACCAGTGACTCCTCCTACGAGCAGTACTTC
abundance: few; v_gene: TRBV27; d_gene: TRBD1; j_gene: TRBJ1-1; CDR3aa: CASSPTGGGNTEAFF; CDR3nt: TGTGCCAGCAGTCCTACAGGGGGGGGGAACACTGAAGCTTTCTTT
abundance: .; v_gene: TRBV25-1; d_gene: .; j_gene: TRBJ1-6; CDR3aa: CASSVYNSPLHF; CDR3nt: TGTGCCAGCAGTGTGTATAATTCACCCCTCCACTTT